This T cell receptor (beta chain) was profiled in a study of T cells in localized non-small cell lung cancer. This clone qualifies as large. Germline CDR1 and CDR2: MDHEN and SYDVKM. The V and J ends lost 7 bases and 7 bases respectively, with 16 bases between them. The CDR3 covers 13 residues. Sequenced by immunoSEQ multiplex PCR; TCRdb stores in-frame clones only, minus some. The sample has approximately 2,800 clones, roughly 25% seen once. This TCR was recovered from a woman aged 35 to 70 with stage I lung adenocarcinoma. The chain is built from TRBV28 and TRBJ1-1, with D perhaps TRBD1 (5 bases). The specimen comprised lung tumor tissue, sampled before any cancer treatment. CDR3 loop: CASTLGGTGEAFF. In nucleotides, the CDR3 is TGTGCCAGCACCTTGGGAGGGACCGGTGAAGCTTTCTTT.